Below are 11 T cell receptor beta chains sequenced from a single sample in a study of shared clonotypes between healthy human individuals. Profiled with immunoSEQ multiplex PCR; TCRdb holds only in-frame clones, not every one. The data contain about 2.4 million clones, roughly 93% of them singletons. Sequenced material: naive CD4+ T cells from PBMCs. Subset here: CD45RA+ positively selected. These receptors all come from a young man in good health. Some clones in this sample may be carry-over from other donors' samples.

The chain combines TRBV7-9 with TRBJ2-3; no firm D call. V was trimmed by 4 bases and J by 9 bases, leaving 8 bases between them. The CDR3 totals 11 residues. Germline CDR1 reads SEHNR; CDR2 reads FQNEAQ (reference sequence). The CDR3 spells CASSWAGTQYF. CDR3 bases: TGTGCCAGCAGCTGGGCAGGCACGCAGTATTTT.

This chain joins TRBV9 and TRBJ1-4; TRBD1 matches at 7 bases. With 5 bases clipped from V and 7 bases from J, the junction kept 11 bases outside the gene matches. The CDR3 runs to 15 residues. From germline, CDR1 is SGDLS and CDR2 YYNGEE. This CDR3 is CASSLLQGRSEKLFF. CDR3 sequence (DNA): TGTGCCAGCAGTCTATTACAGGGGCGGAGTGAAAAACTGTTTTTT.

The J gene is TRBJ2-1, the V gene TRBV4-1; 7 bases are shared with TRBD1. With 1 base clipped from V and 8 bases from J, the junction kept 11 bases outside the gene matches. Germline assignment: CDR1 MGHRA and CDR2 YSYEKL. The length of the CDR3 is 16 residues. CDR3 sequence reads: CASSQVIGSGGHEQFF. The CDR3, as DNA: TGCGCCAGCAGCCAAGTGATAGGGTCAGGGGGACATGAGCAGTTCTTC.

This chain links TRBV10-2 with TRBJ2-3; perhaps TRBD2 as D (6 bases). There are 14 residues in the CDR3. V lost 0 bases to trimming and J lost 8 bases, with 12 bases between them. Germline V CDR1 and CDR2: WSHSY, SAAADI. The CDR3 reads CASSESGGMGTQYF. In DNA, the CDR3 is TGCGCCAGCAGTGAGTCGGGCGGGATGGGTACGCAGTATTTT.

The chain has TRBV28 and TRBJ2-6; D ambiguous. V was shortened by 8 bases and J by 0 bases, with 5 bases between the two germline ends. Germline V lookup: CDR1 MDHEN, CDR2 SYDVKM. The CDR3 spans 13 residues. CDR3 in amino acids: CASHPSGANVLTF. CDR3 in DNA: TGTGCCAGCCATCCCTCTGGGGCCAACGTCCTGACTTTC.

This clone has just a few counts. Distinct nucleotide sequences in the sample also encode this CDR3. The chain couples TRBV10-3 to TRBJ1-1, with D unclear. Germline V gene data show CDR1 as ENHRY and CDR2 as SYGVKD. This CDR3 comprises 12 residues. Trimming removed 8 bases from V and 1 base from J, with 8 bases in between. The CDR3 DNA sequence: TGTGCCATCTCGGTGGGGAACACTGAAGCTTTCTTT. This sequence encodes CAISVGNTEAFF.

The rearrangement links TRBV30 to TRBJ2-1; D may be TRBD1 or TRBD2 (5 bases each). Germline V gives CDR1 GTSNPN, CDR2 SVGIG (reference sequence). V was trimmed by 0 bases and J by 6 bases, leaving 9 bases between them. The CDR3 spans 13 residues. The chain's CDR3 is CAWSVGTVNEQFF. The CDR3 DNA reads TGTGCCTGGAGTGTAGGGACGGTCAATGAGCAGTTCTTC.

J is TRBJ2-1 and V is TRBV19; 7 nucleotides align to TRBD2. CDR3 size: 14 residues. With V trimmed by 5 bases and J by 8 bases, 9 bases remained unmatched. Germline loops: CDR1 LNHDA, CDR2 SQIVND (reference sequence). The CDR3 reads CASSARTRYHEQFF. CDR3 DNA sequence: TGTGCCAGTAGTGCCCGGACTAGGTACCATGAGCAGTTCTTC.

The chain carries TRBV5-6 and TRBJ2-5; 7 bases line up with TRBD1. With 0 bases clipped from V and 4 bases from J, the junction kept 12 bases outside the gene matches. The length of the CDR3 is 17 residues. Per the germline V gene, CDR1 is SGHDT and CDR2 is YYEEEE. The CDR3 nucleotides are TGTGCCAGCAGCTTGGTGGCAGGGGGAAGGGATAGAGAGACCCAGTACTTC. This sequence encodes CASSLVAGGRDRETQYF. Variable domain in full (rest from reference TRBV5-6 and TRBJ2-5): DAGVTQSPTHLIKTRGQQVTLRCSPKSGHDTVSWYQQALGQGPQFIFQYYEEEERQRGNFPDRFSGHQFPNYSSELNVNALLLGDSALYLCASSLVAGGRDRETQYFGPGTRLLVL.

The V call is TRBV30, the J call TRBJ1-5; D unclear. Germline V lookup: CDR1 GTSNPN, CDR2 SVGIG (reference sequence). V lost 0 bases, J lost 3 bases, and 6 bases lay in between. The CDR3 has 13 residues. In DNA, the CDR3 is TGTGCCTGGAGTGTTGCTAACAATCAGCCCCAGCATTTT. Protein sequence: CAWSVANNQPQHF.

The CDR3 nucleotides are TGTGCCAGCAGCCAAGGGACGGAACTCCTCGCCGAGCAGTACTTC. Its protein product is CASSQGTELLAEQYF. The chain recombines TRBV5-4 with TRBJ2-7, with D perhaps being TRBD1 or TRBD2 (5 bases each). Deletions cut 4 bases from V and 6 bases from J, with 20 bases between. Germline V CDR1 and CDR2: SGHNT, YYREEE (reference sequence). This CDR3 comprises 15 residues.